These 20 T cell receptor beta chains originate from one sample sequenced in a study of T cell responses to AZD1222 COVID-19 vaccine. Assay used: immunoSEQ multiplex PCR; TCRdb lists only in-frame clones, some missing. Altogether roughly 130,000 clones are present, roughly 93% being singletons, with the ten largest covering around 7%. This specimen consisted of peripheral blood, obtained on day 0 of AZD1222 vaccination. The source is an adult in good health.

This chain joins TRBV12-3 or TRBV12-4 and TRBJ2-1; 8 bases line up with TRBD2. The CDR3 runs 12 residues. The trim removed 6 bases at V and 7 bases at J, leaving 2 bases unmatched. The CDR3 sequence is CASRSGSNEQFF. The CDR3 DNA sequence: TGTGCCAGCAGGAGCGGGAGTAATGAGCAGTTCTTC.

The chain links TRBV7-2 to TRBJ1-6; D is perhaps TRBD1 (6 bases). Trimming stripped 6 bases from V and 14 bases from J, with 20 bases between. Per germline, CDR1 SGHTA and CDR2 FQGNSA. This CDR3 is 14 amino acids long. The CDR3 spells CASRWTATEAALHF. In nucleotides, the CDR3 is TGTGCCAGCAGGTGGACAGCCACCGAAGCGGCCCTCCACTTT. Filled out from reference TRBV7-2 and TRBJ1-6, the complete variable domain reads GAGVSQSPSNKVTEKGKDVELRCDPISGHTALYWYRQSLGQGLEFLIYFQGNSAPDKSGLPSDRFSAERTGGSVSTLTIQRTQQEDSAVYLCASRWTATEAALHFGNGTRLTVT.

The chain has TRBV5-4 and TRBJ2-2, with D unresolved. Germline CDR1 reads SGHNT; CDR2 reads YYREEE (reference sequence). The CDR3 totals 13 residues. Trimming cost V 3 bases and J 6 bases, with 9 bases left between them. The DNA of the CDR3 is TGTGCCAGCAGCTCACAGCAGCCCGGGGAGCTGTTTTTT. Translation: CASSSQQPGELFF.

The chain recombines TRBV30 with TRBJ2-2, with TRBD2 identical over 8 bases. V lost 4 bases to trimming and J lost 1 base; unmatched junction nucleotides: 2. This CDR3 contains 14 residues. Germline loops: CDR1 GTSNPN, CDR2 SVGIG (reference sequence). The CDR3 DNA reads as TGTGCCTGGACAGCGGGGGTGAACACCGGGGAGCTGTTTTTT. Translated: CAWTAGVNTGELFF. The complete variable domain, with remaining parts taken from reference TRBV30 and TRBJ2-2, reads SQTIHQWPATLVQPVGSPLSLECTVEGTSNPNLYWYRQAAGRGLQLLFYSVGIGQISSEVPQNLSASRPQDRQFILSSKKLLLSDSGFYLCAWTAGVNTGELFFGEGSRLTVL.

This chain links TRBV21-1 with TRBJ2-1. TRBV21-1 is a documented pseudogene. CDR3 size: 10 residues. CDR3 coding DNA: TGTGCCAGCAGGACCAATGAGCAGTTCTTC. As protein: CASRTNEQFF.

The chain couples TRBV28 to TRBJ2-3, with D perhaps TRBD1 (7 bases). Trimming removed 5 bases from V and 5 bases from J, with 17 bases in between. Germline V gene data show CDR1 as MDHEN and CDR2 as SYDVKM. The CDR3 is made up of 15 amino acids. In DNA form, the CDR3 reads TGTGCCAGCAGTCCAACGGGGGACAGTCGAGATACGCAGTATTTT. It is translated as CASSPTGDSRDTQYF.

CDR3 nucleotide sequence: TGTGCCATCAGGTCCGGGACTAGCGGGGTTCCGGACGAGCAGTACTTC. Amino acid sequence: CAIRSGTSGVPDEQYF. The rearrangement uses TRBV10-3 and TRBJ2-7, with 13 bases lining up with TRBD2. CDR3 length equals 16 residues. V dropped 6 bases and J dropped 5; count of bases not matched to a gene: 10. Germline V gene lookup returns CDR1 ENHRY and CDR2 SYGVKD.

The rearrangement links TRBV19 to TRBJ1-1; no firm D call. V lost 6 bases and J 0 bases, leaving 11 bases between the germline ends. The CDR3 loop spans 14 amino acids. In germline, CDR1 is LNHDA, CDR2 SQIVND (reference sequence). This CDR3 is CASRGYTLNTEAFF. The CDR3 nucleotides read TGTGCCAGTAGGGGTTACACATTGAACACTGAAGCTTTCTTT.

The chain links TRBV30 to TRBJ1-1; 9 bases line up with TRBD1. CDR3 length equals 14 residues. Germline V gene data show CDR1 as GTSNPN and CDR2 as SVGIG (reference sequence). The ends lost 3 bases at V and 4 bases at J; junction bases unmatched: 6. The CDR3 region is CAWRTGGASTEAFF. As DNA, the CDR3 is TGTGCCTGGAGGACAGGGGGGGCGAGCACTGAAGCTTTCTTT.

CDR3 in DNA: TGTGCCAGCAGCTGGGCGAGAGGGCAAGGCACTGAAGCTTTCTTT. As protein: CASSWARGQGTEAFF. The V call is TRBV7-9, the J call TRBJ1-1; D is undetermined. The germline V and J ends were trimmed by 4 bases and 4 bases, with 16 bases remaining between them. The CDR3 contains 15 residues. Germline-derived CDR1 and CDR2 are SEHNR and FQNEAQ (reference sequence). The whole variable domain, filled in from reference TRBV7-9 and TRBJ1-1, reads DTGVSQNPRHKITKRGQNVTFRCDPISEHNRLYWYRQTLGQGPEFLTYFQNEAQLEKSRLLSDRFSAERPKGSFSTLEIQRTEQGDSAMYLCASSWARGQGTEAFFGQGTRLTVV.

V gene TRBV19 combines with J gene TRBJ1-2; D not certain. Germline assignment: CDR1 LNHDA and CDR2 SQIVND (reference sequence). The CDR3 loop spans 14 amino acids. Trimming cost V 3 bases and J 2 bases, with 10 bases left between them. CDR3 amino acids: CASSILDGNYGYTF. The CDR3 nucleotides read TGTGCCAGTAGTATTCTTGATGGGAACTATGGCTACACCTTC.

This clone has only one observation. Other DNA sequences in the sample encode the same CDR3. The CDR3 here is CATSRDRGQETQYF. The CDR3 DNA reads TGTGCCACCAGCAGAGACAGGGGCCAAGAGACCCAGTACTTC. The chain couples TRBV15 to TRBJ2-5; tentative D call: TRBD1 (6 bases). The CDR3 consists of 14 residues. CDR1 and CDR2 (germline): LNHNV, YYDKDF (reference sequence). V shed 0 bases and J shed 1 base, with 6 bases lying between them. The entire variable domain, with the rest obtained from reference TRBV15 and TRBJ2-5, is as follows: DAMVIQNPRYQVTQFGKPVTLSCSQTLNHNVMYWYQQKSSQAPKLLFHYYDKDFNNEADTPDNFQSRRPNTSFCFLDIRSPGLGDTAMYLCATSRDRGQETQYFGPGTRLLVL.

The chain combines TRBV28 with TRBJ2-7, with 10 bases that match TRBD1. J lost 4 bases, V lost 7 bases, and 7 bases had no gene match. CDR1 and CDR2 from the germline V gene are MDHEN and SYDVKM. This CDR3 is 14 amino acids long. CDR3 sequence reads: CASTQWTGGYEQYF. Written as DNA, the CDR3 is TGTGCCAGCACTCAATGGACAGGGGGATACGAGCAGTACTTC.

The chain links TRBV6-1 to TRBJ2-4; possibly TRBD1 or TRBD2 for D (5 bases each). The CDR3 contains 13 residues. The V gene's germline CDR1 is MNHNS and CDR2 SASEGT. V lost 3 bases to trimming and J lost 8 bases, with 11 bases between them. CDR3 nucleotides: TGTGCCAGCAGTGACAGGCGAGGGGACATTCAGTACTTC. This gives the protein CASSDRRGDIQYF.

This clone was seen once. This chain connects TRBV18 to TRBJ2-3; D gene ambiguous. Deletions cut 2 bases from V and 4 bases from J, with 16 bases between. Germline V gene lookup returns CDR1 KGHSH and CDR2 LQKENI. This CDR3 has 16 residues. CDR3 bases: TGTGCCAGCTCACCAGTAGCCGGAGTTGGGGCAGATACGCAGTATTTT. Its translation: CASSPVAGVGADTQYF.

The V gene is TRBV2, the J gene TRBJ2-3; possibly TRBD2 for D (5 bases). The CDR3 covers 15 residues. Germline CDR1 reads SNHLY; CDR2 reads FYNNEI. V dropped 5 bases and J dropped 0 bases, with 12 bases sitting between them. CDR3 DNA sequence: TGTGCCAGCAGTCCAAGCGGACTTAGCACAGATACGCAGTATTTT. This sequence encodes CASSPSGLSTDTQYF.

This sequence joins TRBV6-1 and TRBJ1-5; the D is unclear. The germline gives CDR1 MNHNS, CDR2 SASEGT. V was trimmed by 2 bases and J by 2 bases, leaving 4 bases between them. This CDR3 comprises 13 residues. The CDR3 here is CASSERGNQPQHF. CDR3 in DNA: TGTGCCAGCAGTGAAAGGGGCAATCAGCCCCAGCATTTT.

This clone has just one count. The gene calls are TRBV4-1 and TRBJ2-5; D might be TRBD2 (6 bases). With 4 bases removed from V and 0 bases from J, the gap between germline ends came to 9 bases. CDR3 length: 14 amino acids. Germline V CDR1 and CDR2: MGHRA, YSYEKL. CDR3 protein: CASSLGLNQETQYF. CDR3 DNA sequence: TGCGCCAGCAGCCTGGGACTCAACCAAGAGACCCAGTACTTC.

V gene TRBV6-6 combines with J gene TRBJ2-2; no clear D. In germline, CDR1 is MNHNY, CDR2 SVGAGI (reference sequence). Trimming took off 5 bases at V and 6 bases at J, with 7 bases between the two ends. This CDR3 is 12 amino acids long. CDR3 nucleotide sequence: TGTGCCAGCAGTAGGGTATCCGGGGAGCTGTTTTTT. Its protein is CASSRVSGELFF.

Written as DNA, the CDR3 is TGTGCCCGCGGGGGACAGGGGAGCACAGATACGCAGTATTTT. It encodes CARGGQGSTDTQYF. The J gene is TRBJ2-3, the V gene TRBV2; 10 bases map to TRBD1. From germline, CDR1 is SNHLY and CDR2 FYNNEI. This CDR3 spans 14 amino acids. The J segment lost 0 bases and the V segment lost 11 bases, leaving 5 bases of the junction unmatched.